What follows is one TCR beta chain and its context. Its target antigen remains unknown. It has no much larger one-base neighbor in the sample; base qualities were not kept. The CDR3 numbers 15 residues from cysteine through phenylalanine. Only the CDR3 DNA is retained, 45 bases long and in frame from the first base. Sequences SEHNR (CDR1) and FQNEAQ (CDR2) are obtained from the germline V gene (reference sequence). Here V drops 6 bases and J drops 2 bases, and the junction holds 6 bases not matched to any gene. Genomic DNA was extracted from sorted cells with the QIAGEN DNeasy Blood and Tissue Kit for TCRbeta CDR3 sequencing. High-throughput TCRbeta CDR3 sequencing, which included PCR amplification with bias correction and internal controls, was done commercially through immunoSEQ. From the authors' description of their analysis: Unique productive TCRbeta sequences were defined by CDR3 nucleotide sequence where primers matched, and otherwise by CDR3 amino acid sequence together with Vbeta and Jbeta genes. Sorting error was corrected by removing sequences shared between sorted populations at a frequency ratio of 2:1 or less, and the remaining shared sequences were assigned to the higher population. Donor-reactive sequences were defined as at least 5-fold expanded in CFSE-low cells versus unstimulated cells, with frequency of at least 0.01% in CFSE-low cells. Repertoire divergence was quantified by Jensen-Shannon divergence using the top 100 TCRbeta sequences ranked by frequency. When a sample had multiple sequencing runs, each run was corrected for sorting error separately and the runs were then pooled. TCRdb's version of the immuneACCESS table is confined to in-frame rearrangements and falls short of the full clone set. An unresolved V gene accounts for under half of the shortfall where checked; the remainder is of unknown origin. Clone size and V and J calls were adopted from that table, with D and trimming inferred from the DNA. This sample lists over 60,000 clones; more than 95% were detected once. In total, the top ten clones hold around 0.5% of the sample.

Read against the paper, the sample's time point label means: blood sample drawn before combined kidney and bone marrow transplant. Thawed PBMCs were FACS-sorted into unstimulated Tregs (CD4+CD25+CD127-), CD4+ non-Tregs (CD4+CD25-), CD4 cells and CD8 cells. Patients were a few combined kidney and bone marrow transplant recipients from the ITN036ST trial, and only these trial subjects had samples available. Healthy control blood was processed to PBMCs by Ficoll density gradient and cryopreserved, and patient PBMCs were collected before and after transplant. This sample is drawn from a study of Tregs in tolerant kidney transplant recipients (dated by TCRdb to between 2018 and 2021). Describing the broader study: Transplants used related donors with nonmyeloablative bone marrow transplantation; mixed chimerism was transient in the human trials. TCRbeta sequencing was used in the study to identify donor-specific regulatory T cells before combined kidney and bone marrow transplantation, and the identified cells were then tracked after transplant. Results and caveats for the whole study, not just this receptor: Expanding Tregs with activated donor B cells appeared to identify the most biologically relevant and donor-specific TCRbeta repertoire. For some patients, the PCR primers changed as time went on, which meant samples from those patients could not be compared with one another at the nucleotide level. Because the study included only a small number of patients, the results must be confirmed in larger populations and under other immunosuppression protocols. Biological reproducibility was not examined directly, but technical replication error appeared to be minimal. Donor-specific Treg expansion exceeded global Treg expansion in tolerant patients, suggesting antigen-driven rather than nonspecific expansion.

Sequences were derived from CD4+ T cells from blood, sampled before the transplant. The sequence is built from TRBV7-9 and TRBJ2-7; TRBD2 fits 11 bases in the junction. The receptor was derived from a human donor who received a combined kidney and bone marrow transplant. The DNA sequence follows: TGTGCCAGCAGTCTACTAGCGGGGGCAACCTACGAGCAGTACTTC. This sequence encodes CASSLLAGATYEQYF.